This entry is about one T cell receptor (delta chain). This clone has more than one count but fewer than ten. Its cognate antigen has yet to be identified. No much larger clonotype is one base removed from it; base qualities were not supplied. This sample was taken from a study of Vδ1+ human thymocytes (dated by TCRdb to between 2018 and 2020). Broadly, across the study: The study characterised mRNA-level TRG and TRD CDR3 repertoires of highly purified Vdelta1+ thymocytes from young children as a data resource. Earlier work had validated the multiplex-based CDR3 amplicon strategy against 5'RACE-based methods for generating CDR3 amplicons. Broader findings and caveats from the paper: Thymic TRG and TRD repertoires appeared highly polyclonal with Gaussian CDR3 length distributions, unlike oligoclonal peripheral blood repertoires. Donors shared many TRG clonotypes (up to about 7x10^3), but TRD repertoires were essentially private, with at most 120 shared. Donors did not cluster by age or sex, so the analyses were not stratified by age or sex. Because unexpected Vdelta2 sequences could lead to misinterpretation of bulk repertoire data, the authors recommended using highly purified populations and single-cell validation. Despite high sort purity, 15% to 25% of thymic TRD sequences were Vdelta2 (and few Vdelta3), unlike peripheral blood Vdelta1+ controls.

RNA was extracted with the RNeasy mini kit and reverse transcribed using Superscript III. To generate the CDR3 amplicons, a multiplex PCR was run using pooled V-gene forward primers together with a constant-region reverse primer that carried Illumina adaptor overhangs. After gel purification, the amplicons were indexed with Nextera index primers over approximately 8 extra PCR cycles and then purified using AMPure XP beads. Libraries were sequenced on an Illumina MiSeq with paired-end 250 bp reads, dual indexing and roughly 20% PhiX spike-in. As for the original processing: Reads were quality checked with FastQC, and TRG read pairs were merged with ea-utils fastq-join. Sequences were annotated with IMGT/HighV-QUEST, keeping only productive sequences with unambiguous V-gene assignment; clonotypes were defined by identical CDR3 sequence. VDJtools 1.1.1, tcR 2.2.3, Treemap and vegan Shannon diversity in R 3.4.4 were used for downstream analysis. Clone calls in TCRdb were regenerated from the public reads with CATT, after which identical DNA sequences shared one row. TCRdb's processing, not the authors' own work, is the source of the V and J calls. The sample profile shows about 73,000 delta-chain clones; around 35% of them were found once. Around 0.3% of the sample is taken by the ten largest.

Thymic samples were depleted of alphabeta T cells, then CD3+ TCRVdelta1+ TCRVdelta2- thymocytes were FACS-sorted. The purity of the sorted Vdelta1+ thymocytes fell between about 98% and 99.6%. Thymic specimens came from seven to nine paediatric patients undergoing corrective cardiac surgery, aged from about 5 days to 16 months. The thymic tissue was dispersed, and mononuclear cells were isolated using a Histopaque-1077 density gradient. Staining used anti-TCRVdelta1 clone TS8.2, anti-TCRVdelta2 clone B6, anti-CD3 clone HIT3a and anti-TCRalphabeta clone IP26 antibodies. The CDR3, from cysteine to phenylalanine, totals 14 residues. Left in the record is the CDR3 DNA by itself, 42 bases read in frame from the first base. Sequences TSWWSYY (CDR1) and QGS (CDR2) are obtained from the germline V gene. V loses 4 bases of germline sequence and J loses 3 bases, and the interval between the two ends is 12 bases.

The clonotype was recovered from a boy younger than two who had congenital heart surgery. Sequenced: Vdelta1+ gamma-delta thymocytes from the thymus. What the cell subset or site label conveys for this sample: FACS-sorted CD3+ TCRalphabeta- TCRVdelta1+ TCRVdelta2- thymocytes. In this chain, TRDV1 is recombined with TRDJ1; the D gene cannot be named for sure. The CDR3 is CALGGEYPPDKLIF. Read as DNA, the sequence is TGTGCTCTTGGGGGAGAATATCCCCCCGATAAACTCATCTTT.